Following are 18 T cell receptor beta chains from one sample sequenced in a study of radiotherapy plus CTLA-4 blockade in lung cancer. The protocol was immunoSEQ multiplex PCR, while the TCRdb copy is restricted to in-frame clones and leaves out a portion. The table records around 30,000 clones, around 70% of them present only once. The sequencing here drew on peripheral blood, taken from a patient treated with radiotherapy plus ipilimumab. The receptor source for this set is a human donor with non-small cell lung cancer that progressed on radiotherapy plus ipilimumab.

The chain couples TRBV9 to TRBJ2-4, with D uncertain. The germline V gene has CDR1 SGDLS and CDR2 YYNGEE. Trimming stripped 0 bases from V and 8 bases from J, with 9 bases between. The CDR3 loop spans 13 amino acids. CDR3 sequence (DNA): TGTGCCAGCAGCGTAGGGGCAGAGGACATTCAGTACTTC. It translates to CASSVGAEDIQYF.

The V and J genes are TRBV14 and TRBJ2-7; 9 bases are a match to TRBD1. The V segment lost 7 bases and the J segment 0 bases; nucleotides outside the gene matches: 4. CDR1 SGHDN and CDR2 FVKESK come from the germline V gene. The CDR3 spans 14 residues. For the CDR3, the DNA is TGTGCCAGCAACGAACAGGGGGCCTCCTACGAGCAGTACTTC. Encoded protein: CASNEQGASYEQYF.

This CDR3 reads CASSRAGSDQPQHF. For the CDR3, the DNA is TGTGCCAGCAGCCGTGCAGGGAGTGATCAGCCCCAGCATTTT. This chain joins TRBV5-4 and TRBJ1-5, with D possibly matching TRBD1 (5 bases). This CDR3 is 14 amino acids long. V was pared by 4 bases and J by 5 bases, with 13 bases between. Germline CDR1 reads SGHNT; CDR2 reads YYREEE (reference sequence). Using reference TRBV5-4 and TRBJ1-5 for the parts outside the CDR3, the full variable domain is ETGVTQSPTHLIKTRGQQVTLRCSSQSGHNTVSWYQQALGQGPQFIFQYYREEENGRGNFPPRFSGLQFPNYSSELNVNALELDDSALYLCASSRAGSDQPQHFGDGTRLSIL.

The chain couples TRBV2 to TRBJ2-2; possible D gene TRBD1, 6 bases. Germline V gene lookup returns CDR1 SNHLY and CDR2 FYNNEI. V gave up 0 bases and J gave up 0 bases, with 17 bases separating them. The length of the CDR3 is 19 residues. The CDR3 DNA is TGTGCCAGCAGTGAAGCGGGGGCCAGGGGATACTCGAACACCGGGGAGCTGTTTTTT. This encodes CASSEAGARGYSNTGELFF.

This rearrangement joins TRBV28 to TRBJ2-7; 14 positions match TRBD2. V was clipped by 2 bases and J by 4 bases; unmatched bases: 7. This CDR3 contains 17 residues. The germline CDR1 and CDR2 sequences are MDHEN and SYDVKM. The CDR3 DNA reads TGTGCCAGCAGTTTAGGGAGGGGACTAGCGGGAGTATACGAGCAGTACTTC. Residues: CASSLGRGLAGVYEQYF.

CDR3 residues: CASSPDRGSAEAFF. CDR3 DNA: TGTGCCAGCAGCCCAGACAGGGGTTCGGCTGAAGCTTTCTTT. This sequence joins TRBV5-6 and TRBJ1-1; 8 nucleotides align to TRBD1. Trimming took 4 bases from V and 6 from J; bases not matched to a gene: 8. Per germline, CDR1 SGHDT and CDR2 YYEEEE. This CDR3 is built from 14 residues.

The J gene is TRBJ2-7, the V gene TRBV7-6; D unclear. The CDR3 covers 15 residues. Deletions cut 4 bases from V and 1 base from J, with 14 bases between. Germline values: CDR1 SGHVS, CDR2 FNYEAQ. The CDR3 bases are TGTGCCAGCAGCTCCCGCGACGCTCCTTCCTACGAGCAGTACTTC. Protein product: CASSSRDAPSYEQYF.

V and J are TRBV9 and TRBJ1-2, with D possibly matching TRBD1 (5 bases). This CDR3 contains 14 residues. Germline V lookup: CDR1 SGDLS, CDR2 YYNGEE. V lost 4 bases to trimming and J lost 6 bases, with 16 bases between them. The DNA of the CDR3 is TGTGCCAGCAGCCCCCAGACAGAATCGGATGGCTACACCTTC. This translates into CASSPQTESDGYTF. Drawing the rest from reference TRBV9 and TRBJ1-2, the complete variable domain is DSGVTQTPKHLITATGQRVTLRCSPRSGDLSVYWYQQSLDQGLQFLIQYYNGEERAKGNILERFSAQQFPDLHSELNLSSLELGDSALYFCASSPQTESDGYTFGSGTRLTVV.

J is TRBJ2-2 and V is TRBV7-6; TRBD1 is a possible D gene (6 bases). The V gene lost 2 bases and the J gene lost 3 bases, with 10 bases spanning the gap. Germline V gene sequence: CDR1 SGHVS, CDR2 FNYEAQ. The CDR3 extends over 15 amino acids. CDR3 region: CASSLSTGHTGELFF. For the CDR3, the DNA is TGTGCCAGCAGCTTATCGACAGGACACACCGGGGAGCTGTTTTTT.

The CDR3 nucleotides are TGCGCCAGCAGCATCCGGGACAGGGGGCCGAATGAGCAGTTCTTC. Translated: CASSIRDRGPNEQFF. The chain has TRBV5-1 and TRBJ2-1, with 12 nucleotides matching TRBD1. This CDR3 is built from 15 residues. The ends lost 4 bases at V and 7 bases at J; junction bases unmatched: 6. Germline V gene lookup returns CDR1 SGHRS and CDR2 YFSETQ.

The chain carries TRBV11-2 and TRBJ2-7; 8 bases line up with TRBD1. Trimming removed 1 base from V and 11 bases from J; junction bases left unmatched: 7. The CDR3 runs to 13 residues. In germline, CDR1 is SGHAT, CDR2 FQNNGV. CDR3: CASSLGTGSGEYF. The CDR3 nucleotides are TGTGCCAGCAGCTTAGGGACAGGGTCTGGGGAGTACTTC.

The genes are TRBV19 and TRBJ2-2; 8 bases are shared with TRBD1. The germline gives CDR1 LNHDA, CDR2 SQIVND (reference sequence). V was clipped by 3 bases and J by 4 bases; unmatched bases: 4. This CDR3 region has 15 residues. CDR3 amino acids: CASSIGQGSTGELFF. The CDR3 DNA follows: TGTGCCAGTAGTATCGGACAGGGAAGCACCGGGGAGCTGTTTTTT.

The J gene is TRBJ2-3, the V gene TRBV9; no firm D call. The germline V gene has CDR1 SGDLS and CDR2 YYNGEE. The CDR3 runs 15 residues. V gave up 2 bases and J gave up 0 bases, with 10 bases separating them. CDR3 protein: CASSVGPASTDTQYF. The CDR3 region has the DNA TGTGCCAGCAGCGTCGGGCCAGCTAGCACAGATACGCAGTATTTT.

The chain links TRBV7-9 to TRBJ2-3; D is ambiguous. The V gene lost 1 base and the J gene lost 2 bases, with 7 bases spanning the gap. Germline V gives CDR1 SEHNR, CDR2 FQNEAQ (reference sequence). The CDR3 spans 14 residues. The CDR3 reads CASSLGGFTDTQYF. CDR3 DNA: TGTGCCAGCAGCTTAGGCGGATTCACAGATACGCAGTATTTT.

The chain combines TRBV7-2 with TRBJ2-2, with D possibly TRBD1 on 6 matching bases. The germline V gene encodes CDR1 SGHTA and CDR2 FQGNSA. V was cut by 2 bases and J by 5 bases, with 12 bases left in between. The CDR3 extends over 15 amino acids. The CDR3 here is CASSLRQEPTGELFF. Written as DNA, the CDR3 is TGTGCCAGCAGCTTAAGACAGGAGCCAACCGGGGAGCTGTTTTTT.

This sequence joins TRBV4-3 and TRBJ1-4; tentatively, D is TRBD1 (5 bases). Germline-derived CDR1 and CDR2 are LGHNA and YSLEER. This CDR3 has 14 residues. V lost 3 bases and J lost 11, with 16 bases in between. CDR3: CASSQNWDLGKLFF. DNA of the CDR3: TGCGCCAGCAGCCAGAACTGGGACCTTGGGAAACTGTTTTTT.

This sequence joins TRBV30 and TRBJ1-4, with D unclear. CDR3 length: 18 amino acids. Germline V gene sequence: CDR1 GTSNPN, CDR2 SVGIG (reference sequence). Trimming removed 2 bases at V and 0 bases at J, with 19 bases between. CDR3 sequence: CAWSNDRARSATNEKLFF. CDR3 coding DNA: TGTGCCTGGAGTAACGACCGGGCCAGGAGTGCAACTAATGAAAAACTGTTTTTT.

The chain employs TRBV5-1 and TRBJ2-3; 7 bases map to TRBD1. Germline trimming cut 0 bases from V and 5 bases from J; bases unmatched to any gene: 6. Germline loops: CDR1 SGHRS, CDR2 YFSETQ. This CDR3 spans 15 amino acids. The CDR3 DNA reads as TGCGCCAGCAGCTTGGAAGGGGGCGATGGAGATACGCAGTATTTT. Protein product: CASSLEGGDGDTQYF.